The 4 T cell receptor beta chains given below trace back to one sample, sequenced in a study of response to subunit inactivated influenza vaccine. One entry per CDR3 protein, called by TCRdb with MiXCR from the RT-PCR reads. The table records fewer than 250,000 distinct CDR3 sequences, 14% of them present only once. Sequencing used CD8+ T cells sorted from PBMCs, obtained 5 to 6 days after vaccination. Receptors were obtained from a man aged 50 to 59 who received an inactivated influenza vaccine.

The chain links TRBV2 to TRBJ1-1; TRBD1 might be the D (6 bases). V shed 0 bases and J shed 5 bases, with 13 bases lying between them. Germline V CDR1 and CDR2: SNHLY, FYNNEI. CDR3 length equals 15 residues. The chain's CDR3 is CASSEAGQRGTEAFF. The CDR3 bases are TGTGCCAGCAGTGAAGCAGGACAGAGGGGTACTGAAGCTTTCTTT.

The chain is built from TRBV6-5 and TRBJ2-5; D is unclear. V lost 4 bases, J lost 0 bases, and 12 bases lay in between. This CDR3 region has 15 residues. Germline loops: CDR1 MNHEY, CDR2 SVGAGI. The CDR3 sequence is CASSFRAAYQETQYF. DNA of the CDR3: TGTGCCAGCAGTTTTCGGGCAGCGTACCAAGAGACCCAGTACTTC.

V and J are TRBV28 and TRBJ2-2; D is undetermined. The germline CDR1 and CDR2 sequences are MDHEN and SYDVKM. Trimming left V 5 bases short and J 6 bases short, with 16 bases between. The CDR3 has 15 residues. This CDR3 reads CASSPRRAVPGELFF. DNA for the CDR3: TGTGCCAGCAGTCCCCGTAGGGCCGTTCCCGGGGAGCTGTTTTTT.

The chain links TRBV6-1 to TRBJ1-1; no clear D gene. Trimming took 3 bases from V and 0 from J, leaving 5 bases between them. The V gene's germline CDR1 is MNHNS and CDR2 SASEGT. CDR3 length: 13 amino acids. The CDR3 nucleotides are TGTGCCAGCAGTGATTTATTGAACACTGAAGCTTTCTTT. It specifies CASSDLLNTEAFF.